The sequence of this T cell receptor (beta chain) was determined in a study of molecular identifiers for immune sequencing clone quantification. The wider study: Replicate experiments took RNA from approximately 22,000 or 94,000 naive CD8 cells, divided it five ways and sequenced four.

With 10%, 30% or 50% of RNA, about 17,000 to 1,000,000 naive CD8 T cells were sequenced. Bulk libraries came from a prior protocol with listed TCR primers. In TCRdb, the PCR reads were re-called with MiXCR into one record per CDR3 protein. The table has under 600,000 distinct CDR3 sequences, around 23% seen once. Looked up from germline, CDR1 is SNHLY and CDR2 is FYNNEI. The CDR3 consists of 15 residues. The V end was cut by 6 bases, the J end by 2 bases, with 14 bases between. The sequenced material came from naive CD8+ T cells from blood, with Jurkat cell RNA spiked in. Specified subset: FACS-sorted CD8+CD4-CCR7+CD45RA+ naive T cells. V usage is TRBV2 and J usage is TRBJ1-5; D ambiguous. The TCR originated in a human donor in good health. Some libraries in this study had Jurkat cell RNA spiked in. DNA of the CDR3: TGTGCCAGCAGCGCTTACGGTACGGGCAATCAGCCCCAGCATTTT. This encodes CASSAYGTGNQPQHF. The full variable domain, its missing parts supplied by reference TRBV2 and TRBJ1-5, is EPEVTQTPSHQVTQMGQEVILRCVPISNHLYFYWYRQILGQKVEFLVSFYNNEISEKSEIFDDQFSVERPDGSNFTLKIRSTKLEDSAMYFCASSAYGTGNQPQHFGDGTRLSIL.